This TCR beta chain was identified during a study of cytomegalovirus exposure and HLA in healthy donors. Findings and limits, study-wide: Among the CMV-associated chains, three were confirmed in vitro as specific for CMV antigens.

Clones were read by immunoSEQ multiplex PCR, and TCRdb kept only the in-frame ones, dropping some. The table lists approximately 88,000 clones, about 96% of them singletons. Details on this clone: No antigen is known for it.

The donors were members of the validation cohort, which comprised 120 subjects and was separate from the first cohort of 600 to 800 subjects. This clonotype originated in a woman aged 18-30 years in good health and CMV-seronegative. Sequencing was done on a sample of PBMCs.

In DNA form, the CDR3 reads TGTGCCAGCAGTGAGGAGTACCAAGAGACCCAGTACTTC. As protein: CASSEEYQETQYF. This sequence joins TRBV6-4 and TRBJ2-5; D call uncertain. Germline values: CDR1 MRHNA, CDR2 SNTAGT. CDR3 size: 13 residues. V lost 3 bases to trimming and J lost 0 bases, with 5 bases between them.